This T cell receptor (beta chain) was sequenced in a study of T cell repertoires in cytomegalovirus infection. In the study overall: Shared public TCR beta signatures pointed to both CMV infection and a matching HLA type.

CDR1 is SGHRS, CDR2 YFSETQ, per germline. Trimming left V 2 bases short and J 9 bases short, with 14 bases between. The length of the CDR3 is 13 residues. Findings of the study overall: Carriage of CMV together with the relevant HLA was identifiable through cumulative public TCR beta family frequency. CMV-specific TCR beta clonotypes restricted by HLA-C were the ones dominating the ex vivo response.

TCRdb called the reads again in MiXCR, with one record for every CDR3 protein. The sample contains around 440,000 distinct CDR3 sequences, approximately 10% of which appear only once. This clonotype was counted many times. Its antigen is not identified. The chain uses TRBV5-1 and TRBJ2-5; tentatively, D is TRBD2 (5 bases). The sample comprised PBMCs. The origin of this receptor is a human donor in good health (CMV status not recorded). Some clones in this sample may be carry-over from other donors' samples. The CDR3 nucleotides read TGCGCCAGCAGCTTCGAAGGTCGGCGGGCCCAGTACTTC. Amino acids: CASSFEGRRAQYF.